This T cell receptor beta chain appears in the sequencing data of a study of vaccination and CD4 T cells after COVID-19. For the study at large: Researchers treated control cultures with a CEFX pool, an HIV-1 Nef pool, or no peptide.

Oncomine TCR Beta short-read sequencing was applied to DNA from cultured CD4+ T cells. It was cultured CD4+ T cells from which genomic DNA was extracted. TCRdb analysed the PCR reads with MiXCR anew, one entry per CDR3 protein. Altogether 9,900 or so distinct CDR3 sequences are present, approximately 31% being singletons, with the ten largest covering around 13%. Treatment described: approximately 11-day PBMC culture with coronavirus spike peptide pools or control peptides (ViraFEST assay). CD4+ T lymphocytes from the unexposed donor were collected before the COVID-19 pandemic (2011-2018). Using peptide pools, antigen-specific T cells were expanded in ViraFEST before TCRs were sequenced. The germline V and J ends were trimmed by 0 bases and 2 bases, with 9 bases remaining between them. This CDR3 contains 14 residues. Germline V gene lookup returns CDR1 SGDLS and CDR2 YYNGEE. The sample holds a few counts of this clonotype. Its antigen is not identified.

This TCR came from a human donor in good health. Sequencing was performed on CD4+ T cells from blood, cultured in vitro. The chain carries TRBV9 and TRBJ2-7; D not certain. CDR3 amino acids: CASSVASAPYEQYF. The CDR3, as DNA: TGTGCCAGCAGCGTAGCCTCGGCCCCCTACGAGCAGTACTTC.